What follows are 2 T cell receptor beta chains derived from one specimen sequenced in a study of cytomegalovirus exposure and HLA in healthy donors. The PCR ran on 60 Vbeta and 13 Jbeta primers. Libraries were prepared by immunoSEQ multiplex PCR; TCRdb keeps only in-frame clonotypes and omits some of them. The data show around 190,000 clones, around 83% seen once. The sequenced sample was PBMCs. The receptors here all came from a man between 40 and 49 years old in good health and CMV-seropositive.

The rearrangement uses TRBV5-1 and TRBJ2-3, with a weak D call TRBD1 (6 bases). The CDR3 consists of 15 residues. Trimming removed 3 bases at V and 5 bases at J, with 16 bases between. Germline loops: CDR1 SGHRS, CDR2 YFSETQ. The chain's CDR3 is CASSSTGPVLDTQYF. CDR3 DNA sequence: TGCGCCAGCAGCTCAACAGGGCCGGTCTTAGATACGCAGTATTTT.

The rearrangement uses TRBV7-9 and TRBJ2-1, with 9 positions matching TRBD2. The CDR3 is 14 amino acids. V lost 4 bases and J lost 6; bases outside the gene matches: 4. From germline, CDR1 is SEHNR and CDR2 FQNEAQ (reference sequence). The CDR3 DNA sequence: TGTGCCAGCAGCTGGGCGGGAGGGGGCAATGAGCAGTTCTTC. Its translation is CASSWAGGGNEQFF.